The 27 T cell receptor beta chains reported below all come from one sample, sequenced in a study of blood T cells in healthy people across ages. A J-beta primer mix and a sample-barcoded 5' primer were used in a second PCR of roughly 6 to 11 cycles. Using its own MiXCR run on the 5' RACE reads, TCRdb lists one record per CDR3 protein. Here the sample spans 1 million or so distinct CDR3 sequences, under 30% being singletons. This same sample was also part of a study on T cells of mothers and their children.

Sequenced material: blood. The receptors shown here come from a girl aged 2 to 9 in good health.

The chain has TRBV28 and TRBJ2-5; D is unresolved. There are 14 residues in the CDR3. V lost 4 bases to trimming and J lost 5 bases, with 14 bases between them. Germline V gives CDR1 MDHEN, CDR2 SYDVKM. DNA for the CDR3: TGTGCCAGCAGTTCCGGGTCCGGAGCGGAGACCCAGTACTTC. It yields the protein CASSSGSGAETQYF.

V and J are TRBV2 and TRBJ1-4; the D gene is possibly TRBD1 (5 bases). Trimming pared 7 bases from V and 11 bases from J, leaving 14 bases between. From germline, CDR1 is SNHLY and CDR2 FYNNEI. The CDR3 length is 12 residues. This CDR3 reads CASIGTSSKLFF. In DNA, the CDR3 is TGTGCCAGCATAGGGACTTCTTCTAAACTGTTTTTT.

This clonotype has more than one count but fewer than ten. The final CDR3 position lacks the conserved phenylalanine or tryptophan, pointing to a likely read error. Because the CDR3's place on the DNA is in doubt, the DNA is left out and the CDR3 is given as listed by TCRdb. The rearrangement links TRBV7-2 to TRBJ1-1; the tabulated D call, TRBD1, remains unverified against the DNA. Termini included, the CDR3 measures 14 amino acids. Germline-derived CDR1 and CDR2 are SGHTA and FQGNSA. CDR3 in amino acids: CASSLNGWGRIESI.

In DNA form, the CDR3 reads TGTGCCAGCAGCCCCGATGGGGCCTGGAACACTGAAGCTTTCTTT. The encoded protein is CASSPDGAWNTEAFF. V is TRBV9 and J is TRBJ1-1; tentatively, D is TRBD1 (5 bases). The germline V gene has CDR1 SGDLS and CDR2 YYNGEE. The V end lost 4 bases, the J end lost 1 base, and 14 bases lay between the germline ends. The CDR3 consists of 15 residues.

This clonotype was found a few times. Written as DNA, the CDR3 is TGTGCCAGCAGCTTGGCTGTACTTCCGCCGAAACCCTACGAGCAGTACTTC. Its protein is CASSLAVLPPKPYEQYF. The V and J genes are TRBV7-6 and TRBJ2-7; D ambiguous. The V end lost 3 bases, the J end lost 2 bases, and 20 bases lay between the germline ends. Per germline, CDR1 SGHVS and CDR2 FNYEAQ. The CDR3 runs to 17 residues. The full variable domain, in which reference TRBV7-6 and TRBJ2-7 provide the parts outside the CDR3, is GAGVSQSPRYKVTKRGQDVALRCDPISGHVSLYWYRQALGQGPEFLTYFNYEAQQDKSGLPNDRFSAERPEGSISTLTIQRTEQRDSAMYRCASSLAVLPPKPYEQYFGPGTRLTVT.

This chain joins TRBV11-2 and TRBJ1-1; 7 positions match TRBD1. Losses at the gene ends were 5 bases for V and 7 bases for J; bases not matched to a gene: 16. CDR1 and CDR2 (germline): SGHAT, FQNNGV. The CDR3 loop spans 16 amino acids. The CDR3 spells CASSPPSDRRLIEAFF. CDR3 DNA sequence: TGTGCCAGCAGCCCACCCTCGGACAGGAGACTAATTGAAGCTTTCTTT.

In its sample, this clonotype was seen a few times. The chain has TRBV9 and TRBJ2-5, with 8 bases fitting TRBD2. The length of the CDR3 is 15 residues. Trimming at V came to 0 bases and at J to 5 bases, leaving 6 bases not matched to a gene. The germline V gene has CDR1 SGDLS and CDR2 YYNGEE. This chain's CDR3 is CASSVDGGAWETQYF. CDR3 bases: TGTGCCAGCAGCGTAGACGGGGGGGCGTGGGAGACCCAGTACTTC.

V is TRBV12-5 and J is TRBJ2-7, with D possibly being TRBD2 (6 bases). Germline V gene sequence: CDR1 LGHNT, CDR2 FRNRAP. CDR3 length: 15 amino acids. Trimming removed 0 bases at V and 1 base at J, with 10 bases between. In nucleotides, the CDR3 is TGTGCTAGTGGTTTGGTACCGGGGGAGTCCTACGAGCAGTACTTC. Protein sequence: CASGLVPGESYEQYF.

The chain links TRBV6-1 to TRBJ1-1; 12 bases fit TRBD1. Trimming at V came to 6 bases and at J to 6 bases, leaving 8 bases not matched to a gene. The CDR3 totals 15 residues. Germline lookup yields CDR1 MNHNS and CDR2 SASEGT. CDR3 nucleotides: TGTGCCAGCAGGGGCCGGGACAGGGGGCGATCTGAAGCTTTCTTT. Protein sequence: CASRGRDRGRSEAFF.

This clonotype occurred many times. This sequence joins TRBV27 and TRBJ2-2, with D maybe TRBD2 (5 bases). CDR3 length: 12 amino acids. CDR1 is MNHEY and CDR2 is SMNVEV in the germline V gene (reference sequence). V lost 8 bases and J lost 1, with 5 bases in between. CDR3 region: CASGRNTGELFF. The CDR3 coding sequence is TGTGCCAGCGGGAGGAACACCGGGGAGCTGTTTTTT.

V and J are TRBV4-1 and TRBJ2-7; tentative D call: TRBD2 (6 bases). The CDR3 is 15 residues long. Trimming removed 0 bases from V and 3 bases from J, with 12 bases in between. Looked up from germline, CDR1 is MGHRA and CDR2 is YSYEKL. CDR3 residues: CASSQDGRGYYEQYF. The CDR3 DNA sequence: TGCGCCAGCAGCCAAGATGGGCGGGGCTACTACGAGCAGTACTTC.

The CDR3 DNA reads TGTGCCAGCGGTCAGTGGGCGAACACTGAAGCTTTCTTT. Its protein product is CASGQWANTEAFF. The genes are TRBV11-2 and TRBJ1-1; D call uncertain. Between the trimmed V and J ends, which lost 8 bases and 1 base, there was a span of 11 bases. Germline CDR1 SGHAT, CDR2 FQNNGV. CDR3 length: 13 residues.

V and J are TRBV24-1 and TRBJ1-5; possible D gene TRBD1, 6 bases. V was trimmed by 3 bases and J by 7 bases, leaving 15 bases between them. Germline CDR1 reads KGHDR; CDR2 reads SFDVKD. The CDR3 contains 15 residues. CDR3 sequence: CATSDPQQGWQPQHF. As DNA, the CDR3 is TGTGCCACCAGTGATCCCCAACAGGGCTGGCAGCCCCAGCATTTT.

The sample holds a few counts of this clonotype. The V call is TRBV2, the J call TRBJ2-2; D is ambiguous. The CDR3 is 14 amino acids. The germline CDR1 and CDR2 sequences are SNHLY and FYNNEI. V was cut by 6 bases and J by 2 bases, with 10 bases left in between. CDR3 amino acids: CASSPMSNTGELFF. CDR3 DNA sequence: TGTGCCAGCAGCCCCATGAGTAACACCGGGGAGCTGTTTTTT.

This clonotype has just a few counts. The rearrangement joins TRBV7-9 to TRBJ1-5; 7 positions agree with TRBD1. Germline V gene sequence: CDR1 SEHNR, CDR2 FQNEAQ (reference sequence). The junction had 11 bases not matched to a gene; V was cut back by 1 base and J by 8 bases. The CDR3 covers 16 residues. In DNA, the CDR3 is TGTGCCAGCAGCTTAGGAGGCCGACAGGGCGGGGAGCCCCAGCATTTT. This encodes CASSLGGRQGGEPQHF.

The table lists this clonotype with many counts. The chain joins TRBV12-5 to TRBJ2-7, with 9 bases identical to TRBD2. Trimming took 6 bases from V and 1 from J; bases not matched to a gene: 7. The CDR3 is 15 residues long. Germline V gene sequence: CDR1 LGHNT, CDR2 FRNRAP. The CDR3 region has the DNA TGTGCTAGTGGCAGACCCCTAGCGGGATCCTACGAGCAGTACTTC. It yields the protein CASGRPLAGSYEQYF.

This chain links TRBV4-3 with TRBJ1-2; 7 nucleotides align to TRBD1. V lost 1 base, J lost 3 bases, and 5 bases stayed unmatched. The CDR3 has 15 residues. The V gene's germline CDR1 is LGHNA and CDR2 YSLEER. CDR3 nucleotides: TGCGCCAGCAGCCAAGGACAGGGTATCGACTATGGCTACACCTTC. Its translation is CASSQGQGIDYGYTF.

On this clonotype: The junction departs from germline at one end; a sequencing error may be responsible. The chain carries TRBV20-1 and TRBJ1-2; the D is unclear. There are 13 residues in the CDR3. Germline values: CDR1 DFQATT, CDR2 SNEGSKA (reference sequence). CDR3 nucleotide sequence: TGCCCCCCAAGGGCGGGCCTTAGCTATGCCTACACCTTC. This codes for CPPRAGLSYAYTF.

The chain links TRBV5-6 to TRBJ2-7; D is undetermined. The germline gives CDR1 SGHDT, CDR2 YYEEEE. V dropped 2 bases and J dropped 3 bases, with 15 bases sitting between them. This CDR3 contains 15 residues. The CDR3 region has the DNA TGTGCCAGCAGCTTACCCTCCACAGTTCACTACGAGCAGTACTTC. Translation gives CASSLPSTVHYEQYF.

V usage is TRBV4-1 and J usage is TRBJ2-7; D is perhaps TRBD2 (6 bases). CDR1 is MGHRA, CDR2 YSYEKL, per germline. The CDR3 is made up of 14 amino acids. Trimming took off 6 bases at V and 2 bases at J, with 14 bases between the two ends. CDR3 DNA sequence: TGCGCCAGCAGGGGGACTCCGGGCCCCTACGAGCAGTACTTC. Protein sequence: CASRGTPGPYEQYF.

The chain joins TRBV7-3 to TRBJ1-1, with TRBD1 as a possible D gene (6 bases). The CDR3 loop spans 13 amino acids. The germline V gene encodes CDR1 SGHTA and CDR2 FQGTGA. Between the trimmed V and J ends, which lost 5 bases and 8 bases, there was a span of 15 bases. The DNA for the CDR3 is TGTGCCAGCAGCCCCGAACAGGGCCTGGAAGCTTTCTTT. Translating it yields CASSPEQGLEAFF.

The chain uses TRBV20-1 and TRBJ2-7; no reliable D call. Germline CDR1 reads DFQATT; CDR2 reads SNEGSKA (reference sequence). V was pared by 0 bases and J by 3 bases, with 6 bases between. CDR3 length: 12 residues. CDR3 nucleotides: TGCAGTGCTAGAGATGAGTTCTACGAGCAGTACTTC. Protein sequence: CSARDEFYEQYF.

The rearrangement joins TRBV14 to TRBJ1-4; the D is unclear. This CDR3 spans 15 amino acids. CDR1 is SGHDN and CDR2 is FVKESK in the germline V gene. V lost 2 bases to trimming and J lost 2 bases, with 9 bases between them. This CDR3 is CASSQSLSTNEKLFF. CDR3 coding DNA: TGTGCCAGCAGCCAATCTCTATCGACTAATGAAAAACTGTTTTTT.

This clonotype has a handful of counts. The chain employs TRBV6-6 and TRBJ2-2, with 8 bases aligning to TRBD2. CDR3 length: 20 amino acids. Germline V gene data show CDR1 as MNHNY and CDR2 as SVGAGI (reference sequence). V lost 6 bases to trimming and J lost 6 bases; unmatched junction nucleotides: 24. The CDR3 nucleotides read TGTGCCAGCAGAAACCTAGGAGGGACTAGTATAAAGGGTTTTCCCGGGGAGCTGTTTTTT. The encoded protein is CASRNLGGTSIKGFPGELFF.

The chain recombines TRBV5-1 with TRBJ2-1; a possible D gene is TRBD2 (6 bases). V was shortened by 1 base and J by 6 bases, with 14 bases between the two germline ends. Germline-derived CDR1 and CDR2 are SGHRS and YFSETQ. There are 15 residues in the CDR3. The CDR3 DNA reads TGCGCCAGCAGCTTGTCCCGACTAGTGGTCAATGAGCAGTTCTTC. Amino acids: CASSLSRLVVNEQFF.

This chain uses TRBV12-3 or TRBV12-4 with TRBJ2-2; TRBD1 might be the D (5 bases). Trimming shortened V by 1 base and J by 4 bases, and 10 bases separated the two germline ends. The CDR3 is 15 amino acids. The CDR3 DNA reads TGTGCCAGCAGTTTAGGCAGGGCGGTCACCGGGGAGCTGTTTTTT. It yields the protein CASSLGRAVTGELFF.

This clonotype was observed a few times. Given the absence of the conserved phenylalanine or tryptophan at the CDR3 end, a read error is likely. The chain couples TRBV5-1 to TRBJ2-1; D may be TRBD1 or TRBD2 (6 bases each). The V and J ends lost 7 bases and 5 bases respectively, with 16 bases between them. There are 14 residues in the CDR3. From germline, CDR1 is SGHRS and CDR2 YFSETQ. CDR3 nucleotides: TGCGCCAGCGGACGCAACGGGGGCAACAATGAGCAGTTCTTA. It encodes CASGRNGGNNEQFL.